Below, 22 T cell receptor beta chains from the same sample are listed, as sequenced in a study of cytotoxic CD8 clonotypes in ibrutinib-treated CLL. Clones were sequenced by immunoSEQ multiplex PCR, and TCRdb holds only the in-frame ones, with some missing. The data hold about 200,000 clones, with 75% to 85% observed a single time. The sequenced sample was PBMCs, obtained after 12 months of ibrutinib treatment. The receptor set was obtained from a human donor with chronic lymphocytic leukemia.

The chain couples TRBV5-1 to TRBJ1-1; D gene unclear. The CDR3 sequence is 16 residues long. The germline V and J ends were trimmed by 0 bases and 0 bases, with 12 bases remaining between them. Per the germline V gene, CDR1 is SGHRS and CDR2 is YFSETQ. As DNA, the CDR3 is TGCGCCAGCAGCTTGGTTTGGTACCCGATGAACACTGAAGCTTTCTTT. It yields the protein CASSLVWYPMNTEAFF. Together with reference TRBV5-1 and TRBJ1-1, the CDR3 gives the full variable domain: KAGVTQTPRYLIKTRGQQVTLSCSPISGHRSVSWYQQTPGQGLQFLFEYFSETQRNKGNFPGRFSGRQFSNSRSEMNVSTLELGDSALYLCASSLVWYPMNTEAFFGQGTRLTVV.

The CDR3 protein is CASSTLQGRGDTQYF. The CDR3, as DNA: TGCGCCAGCAGCACGTTACAGGGCCGGGGAGATACGCAGTATTTT. The chain employs TRBV5-1 and TRBJ2-3; possibly TRBD1 for D (6 bases). The CDR3 contains 15 residues. The germline V and J ends were trimmed by 4 bases and 5 bases, with 17 bases remaining between them. CDR1 and CDR2 from the germline V gene are SGHRS and YFSETQ. Based on the CDR3 plus reference TRBV5-1 and TRBJ2-3, the full variable domain is KAGVTQTPRYLIKTRGQQVTLSCSPISGHRSVSWYQQTPGQGLQFLFEYFSETQRNKGNFPGRFSGRQFSNSRSEMNVSTLELGDSALYLCASSTLQGRGDTQYFGPGTRLTVL.

V usage is TRBV9 and J usage is TRBJ1-1, with 8 positions matching TRBD1. CDR1 is SGDLS and CDR2 is YYNGEE in the germline V gene. V shed 0 bases and J 3 bases; nucleotides not matched to a gene: 4. The CDR3 is 15 amino acids. DNA for the CDR3: TGTGCCAGCAGCGTAGGTCAGGGGGCAGACACTGAAGCTTTCTTT. Amino acid sequence: CASSVGQGADTEAFF.

In the case of this clone: Other DNA sequences of this sample code for an identical CDR3. The rearrangement uses TRBV27 and TRBJ2-3, with TRBD2 matching 9 bases. CDR1 and CDR2 from the germline V gene are MNHEY and SMNVEV (reference sequence). The CDR3 consists of 14 residues. V lost 6 bases and J lost 4; bases outside the gene matches: 5. The CDR3 sequence: CASSPGTSSDTQYF. The CDR3 coding sequence is TGTGCCAGCAGCCCCGGGACTAGCTCAGATACGCAGTATTTT.

V gene TRBV5-6 combines with J gene TRBJ2-3, with 8 bases lining up with TRBD2. CDR1 is SGHDT, CDR2 YYEEEE, per germline. The V and J ends lost 4 bases and 1 base, in that order; junction bases with no gene match: 5. The CDR3 runs to 15 residues. CDR3: CASSAGLGGTDTQYF. The CDR3 bases are TGTGCCAGCAGCGCGGGACTAGGTGGCACAGATACGCAGTATTTT. Full variable domain (rest looked up from reference TRBV5-6 and TRBJ2-3): DAGVTQSPTHLIKTRGQQVTLRCSPKSGHDTVSWYQQALGQGPQFIFQYYEEEERQRGNFPDRFSGHQFPNYSSELNVNALLLGDSALYLCASSAGLGGTDTQYFGPGTRLTVL.

This clone was picked up a small number of times. This CDR3 is also generated by other DNA sequences in the sample. The rearrangement links TRBV6-5 to TRBJ2-3, with 10 bases fitting TRBD2. The CDR3 sequence is 15 residues long. J lost 4 bases, V lost 0 bases, and 1 base had no gene match. Germline V gene sequence: CDR1 MNHEY, CDR2 SVGAGI. For the CDR3, the DNA is TGTGCCAGCAGTTACTCAGCGGGGGGGCCAGATACGCAGTATTTT. Translated, it gives CASSYSAGGPDTQYF.

The V call is TRBV6-6, the J call TRBJ2-3; 9 bases fit TRBD2. There are 13 residues in the CDR3. V was pared by 9 bases and J by 5 bases, with 6 bases of the junction left unmatched. CDR1 and CDR2 (germline): MNHNY, SVGAGI (reference sequence). As DNA, the CDR3 is TGTGCCAGTAGGCTAGCGGGACAAGATACGCAGTATTTT. This translates into CASRLAGQDTQYF.

The genes are TRBV6-5 and TRBJ2-2, with D possibly matching TRBD1 (5 bases). V shed 1 base and J shed 2 bases, with 8 bases lying between them. The CDR3 consists of 15 residues. Germline assignment: CDR1 MNHEY and CDR2 SVGAGI. CDR3 sequence: CASSYFQGNTGELFF. As DNA, the CDR3 is TGTGCCAGCAGTTACTTTCAGGGTAACACCGGGGAGCTGTTTTTT.

This clone showed up just once. V usage is TRBV28 and J usage is TRBJ2-7; D is unclear. The CDR3 contains 10 residues. Germline loops: CDR1 MDHEN, CDR2 SYDVKM. V was shortened by 11 bases and J by 4 bases, with 9 bases between the two germline ends. The chain's CDR3 is CAVGAYEQYF. The CDR3 bases are TGTGCCGTAGGTGCTTACGAGCAGTACTTC.

The genes are TRBV6-5 and TRBJ1-1, with 7 bases identical to TRBD1. Germline lookup yields CDR1 MNHEY and CDR2 SVGAGI. CDR3 length: 15 amino acids. V lost 5 bases to trimming and J lost 4 bases; unmatched junction nucleotides: 10. CDR3 region: CASSGGQRTGTEAFF. The CDR3 DNA reads TGTGCCAGCAGTGGGGGACAGCGCACGGGCACTGAAGCTTTCTTT.

The chain links TRBV5-1 to TRBJ2-1, with 14 nucleotides matching TRBD2. CDR1 and CDR2 (germline): SGHRS, YFSETQ. The CDR3 loop spans 15 amino acids. V was clipped by 4 bases and J by 10 bases; unmatched bases: 7. CDR3 sequence reads: CASSPGTSGRGEQFF. The CDR3 nucleotides are TGCGCCAGCAGCCCAGGGACTAGCGGGAGAGGGGAGCAGTTCTTC.

The V and J genes are TRBV11-3 and TRBJ2-3; no definite D call. Between the trimmed V and J ends, which lost 9 bases and 0 bases, there was a span of 16 bases. CDR1 is SGHNT, CDR2 YENEEA, per germline. The CDR3 is 15 amino acids. The CDR3 loop is CARSRKRSSTDTQYF. The CDR3 DNA reads as TGTGCCAGGAGCCGAAAGCGATCTAGCACAGATACGCAGTATTTT.

In its sample, this clone was seen once. J is TRBJ2-5 and V is TRBV2, with 7 bases identical to TRBD1. CDR1 and CDR2 (germline): SNHLY, FYNNEI. Losses at the gene ends were 5 bases for V and 4 bases for J; bases not matched to a gene: 7. The CDR3 spans 14 residues. The CDR3 loop is CASSLTGKAETQYF. Here the CDR3 DNA reads TGTGCCAGCAGTTTGACAGGGAAGGCAGAGACCCAGTACTTC.

This clone has only a few counts. V gene TRBV27 combines with J gene TRBJ1-2, with D possibly TRBD1 on 5 matching bases. The CDR3 covers 14 residues. The ends were cut back, 2 bases at V and 9 bases at J, with 16 bases in the middle. Germline lookup yields CDR1 MNHEY and CDR2 SMNVEV (reference sequence). This CDR3 reads CASSLRGVEDSYTF. As DNA, the CDR3 is TGTGCCAGCAGTTTACGGGGCGTGGAGGATAGCTACACCTTC.

The DNA of the CDR3 is TGTGCCAGCAGTCCCCCCTCCTACAATGAGCAGTTCTTC. This codes for CASSPPSYNEQFF. The chain employs TRBV13 and TRBJ2-1; D remains unclear. Germline loops: CDR1 PRHDT, CDR2 FYEKMQ (reference sequence). V shed 6 bases and J shed 0 bases, with 6 bases lying between them. This CDR3 is built from 13 residues.

Only a few counts were recorded for this clone. This sequence joins TRBV2 and TRBJ1-2; D gene unclear. Germline CDR1 SNHLY, CDR2 FYNNEI. Deletions cut 6 bases from V and 0 bases from J, with 8 bases between. The CDR3 runs to 13 residues. The CDR3 nucleotides are TGTGCCAGCAGGGGAGATGCTAACTATGGCTACACCTTC. The encoded protein is CASRGDANYGYTF.

The chain carries TRBV7-6 and TRBJ2-3, with 8 bases identical to TRBD2. The CDR3 has 14 residues. V lost 4 bases and J lost 5; bases outside the gene matches: 5. From germline, CDR1 is SGHVS and CDR2 FNYEAQ. CDR3 loop: CASSYGGAVDTQYF. The DNA for the CDR3 is TGTGCCAGCAGCTACGGGGGGGCCGTAGATACGCAGTATTTT.

The chain recombines TRBV7-9 with TRBJ1-2, with D tentatively TRBD1 (6 bases). Trimming pared 0 bases from V and 4 bases from J, leaving 9 bases between. The CDR3 covers 14 residues. From germline, CDR1 is SEHNR and CDR2 FQNEAQ (reference sequence). This CDR3 is CASSLARGAYGYTF. Here the CDR3 DNA reads TGTGCCAGCAGCTTAGCCCGGGGGGCCTATGGCTACACCTTC.

This chain joins TRBV7-4 and TRBJ2-1, with D perhaps matching TRBD2 (6 bases). Germline CDR1 SGHVT, CDR2 SQSDAQ. Between the trimmed V and J ends, which lost 1 base and 8 bases, there was a span of 21 bases. The CDR3 is 17 residues long. CDR3 nucleotides: TGTGCCAGCAGCTTAGGTAAGTTCGGGCTAGCGTTCGATGAGCAGTTCTTC. As protein: CASSLGKFGLAFDEQFF.

V is TRBV7-9 and J is TRBJ2-5; 10 bases line up with TRBD1. The germline V gene encodes CDR1 SEHNR and CDR2 FQNEAQ (reference sequence). This CDR3 has 15 residues. The junction had 4 bases not matched to a gene; V was cut back by 1 base and J by 5 bases. The CDR3: CASSLGDRGYETQYF. The CDR3 region has the DNA TGTGCCAGCAGCTTAGGGGACAGGGGTTATGAGACCCAGTACTTC.

As DNA, the CDR3 is TGTGCCAGCACATCAGGGGGTGGCGGGACCCAGTACTTC. This encodes CASTSGGGGTQYF. V usage is TRBV6-1 and J usage is TRBJ2-5; 7 nucleotides match TRBD1. The CDR3 length is 13 residues. V gave up 7 bases and J gave up 7 bases; unmatched junction bases: 9. From germline, CDR1 is MNHNS and CDR2 SASEGT.

This clone has ten or more counts. The chain carries TRBV19 and TRBJ1-1, with TRBD1 matching over 7 bases. V shed 7 bases, J shed 0 bases, and the junction held 11 bases outside the gene matches. Per germline, CDR1 LNHDA and CDR2 SQIVND (reference sequence). The length of the CDR3 is 16 residues. The DNA for the CDR3 is TGTGCCAGTACCCTCCAGCCGACAGGGCTGAACACTGAAGCTTTCTTT. This encodes CASTLQPTGLNTEAFF.